This T cell receptor beta chain derives from a study of cytomegalovirus exposure and HLA in healthy donors. Study-level points and caveats: Prediction of most subjects' HLA-A and HLA-B alleles by TCR beta sequences was reportedly accurate. About 87% or about 30% of the time was how often most TCR beta V segments were productive, according to an earlier analysis. Some V segments could not be told apart, so they were left out, TRBV6-2 and TRBV6-3 among them.

The study ran its PCR with 60 Vbeta and 13 Jbeta primers. TCRdb's copy holds only in-frame clones and misses some; the assay was immunoSEQ multiplex PCR. This sample contains roughly 110,000 clones. A note on this clone: Its target is not known.

V lost 7 bases and J lost 3, with 26 bases in between. This CDR3 comprises 17 residues. Germline values: CDR1 SGHDT, CDR2 YYEEEE. The receptor was derived from a man aged 25 to 40 in good health and CMV-seronegative. The sample consisted of PBMCs. The V call is TRBV5-6, the J call TRBJ2-7, with TRBD1 as a possible D gene (5 bases). The CDR3 DNA is TGTGCCAGCTACCAAAGGGGATATTTACAACATCTCTACGAGCAGTACTTC. Protein: CASYQRGYLQHLYEQYF.